This T cell receptor beta chain was retrieved from a study of T cell repertoires in cytomegalovirus infection. Study context: CMV infection plus the matching HLA type was flagged by public TCR beta signatures. Study-wide results and caveats: In two of eight donors, the top clonotype was HLA-C-restricted CMV-specific. Using cumulative public TCR beta family frequency, the authors identified those who carried CMV together with the relevant HLA.

TCRdb re-called the reads with MiXCR, one entry per CDR3 protein. This sample carries around 740,000 distinct CDR3 sequences, approximately 40% of them seen once, and the ten largest clones take under 3.5%. Note on this clonotype: Its antigen is still unknown. Here the CDR3 omits its conserved ending phenylalanine or tryptophan, so a read error is the likely source. The DNA is omitted, as the CDR3 cannot be located on it reliably, and the CDR3 follows TCRdb's listing.

Germline CDR1 is SGHVS and CDR2 is FNYEAQ. The CDR3 spans 12 residues, counting both ends. The sample taken for sequencing was PBMCs. This sequence joins TRBV7-6 and TRBJ1-1. The TCR originated in a human donor in good health (CMV status not recorded). Some clones in this sample may be carry-over from other donors' samples. This CDR3 reads CASSFSGTESFL.